This T cell receptor beta chain was sequenced during a study of T cell repertoires in cytomegalovirus infection (dated by TCRdb to the late 2010s). As for the study more broadly: Donor HLA type was relevant to the analysis, as public TCR beta signatures indicated carriage of CMV infection together with the matching HLA type. The full study reports these points: In both this cohort and an independent cohort of a few hundred donors, the cumulative frequency of public TCR beta family members distinguished carriers of CMV infection plus the relevant HLA type. The ex vivo response was dominated by HLA-C-restricted CMV-specific TCR beta clonotypes, and the single most frequent clonotype in two of eight donors was supplied by these HLA-C-restricted clonotypes.

Notes on this clonotype: No antigen is known for it. A read error may produce the germline difference seen at one junction end.

Instrument on record: Illumina HiSeq 1500. The public reads were reprocessed in TCRdb via fastp at Q25 and MiXCR, keeping in-frame beta chains. All rows with the same CDR3 protein become a single entry with the most common DNA and genes. This sample lists approximately 150,000 distinct CDR3 sequences; under 8% were detected once. The ten largest clones take up under 20% of the sample. The specimen was PBMCs. This TCR was recovered from a human donor in good health (CMV status not recorded). Some clones in this sample may be carry-over from other donors' samples.

The CDR3 reads as follows: CSSSFFQETQYF. The nucleotide sequence reads TGTTCCAGCAGCTTTTTCCAAGAGACCCAGTACTTC. The chain is assembled from TRBV7-6 and TRBJ2-5; no confident D gene assignment can be made. The germline V gene specifies SGHVS as CDR1 and FNYEAQ as CDR2. The CDR3 runs 12 amino acids, cysteine and phenylalanine included. Of the read, only the CDR3 DNA is kept; its 36 bases are in frame from base 1.